This TCR beta chain is from a study of cytomegalovirus exposure and HLA in healthy donors. This clone was seen only once. V dropped 3 bases and J dropped 5; count of bases not matched to a gene: 12. Looked up from germline, CDR1 is ENHRY and CDR2 is SYGVKD. This CDR3 is 17 amino acids long. The PCR made use of 60 Vbeta and 13 Jbeta primers. Repertoires were generated with immunoSEQ multiplex PCR, while TCRdb's copy carries only in-frame clones and drops some. The sample includes roughly 70,000 clones, around 69% of them seen just once. The TCR comes from a human donor in good health. V and J are TRBV10-3 and TRBJ2-1, with 8 bases matching TRBD2. Sequencing was carried out using PBMCs. The CDR3 sequence is CAISERAGGRINNEQFF. CDR3 sequence (DNA): TGTGCCATCAGTGAAAGGGCGGGAGGAAGGATCAACAATGAGCAGTTCTTC.